The present entry profiles one TCR beta chain with its context. Its specificity is unknown. These data belong to a study of Ad26.COV2.S vaccination and SARS-CoV-2 variants. About the study: Donor was assigned to the Ad26.COV2.S arm of trial COV1001.

Per germline, CDR1 LNHDA and CDR2 SQIVND (reference sequence). The CDR3 is 12 amino acids. Trimming stripped 3 bases from V and 6 bases from J, with 5 bases between. The treatment is: over 15 received Ad26.COV2.S at low or high dose, single or two shots; about 5 received placebo; per-sample allocation not given. All samples were drawn on day 63, counting from the first vaccine or placebo injection. This Boston cohort included adults aged 18-55 years. The method was immunoSEQ multiplex PCR; TCRdb's version includes in-frame clones alone and lacks a portion of them. The sample comprises 300,000 to 400,000 clones, around 86% of which are singletons, and around 3.6% rests with the top ten. General study points: Spike-specific TCR breadth ran higher among vaccine recipients than placebo recipients.

Here the sequenced sample was peripheral blood, taken in a trial of Ad26.COV2.S vaccine versus placebo. This TCR was sampled from a person aged 18-60 years who received the Ad26.COV2.S COVID-19 vaccine or a placebo. The chain carries TRBV19 and TRBJ1-4, with D hard to call. DNA for the CDR3: TGTGCCAGTAGTATGGGGTATGAAAAACTGTTTTTT. Translated, it gives CASSMGYEKLFF.